The rows below give T cell receptor beta chains drawn from one sample of a study of T cell responses to AZD1222 COVID-19 vaccine. Libraries were prepared by immunoSEQ multiplex PCR; TCRdb keeps only in-frame clonotypes and omits some of them. The table has 200,000 or so clones, 75% to 90% seen once. The sequences come from peripheral blood, collected on day 0 of AZD1222 vaccination. The receptors originated from an adult in good health. Each CDR3 is given with its conserved first and last residue. A D gene is named only where the DNA matches it firmly. Some rows have no size entry. The others give once, few or many, or a class for an expanded clone.

J | D | size | V | CDR3 | DNA
TRBJ2-7 | NA | NA | TRBV10-3 | CAISEPDSLTYEQYF | TGTGCCATCAGTGAGCCGGACAGCTTAACCTACGAGCAGTACTTC
TRBJ1-4 | TRBD1 | NA | TRBV19 | CASSIPGGAEEKLFF | TGTGCCAGTAGTATTCCAGGGGGCGCGGAGGAAAAACTGTTTTTT
TRBJ2-5 | NA | NA | TRBV15 | CATSRDRAETQYF | TGTGCCACCAGCAGAGACCGAGCGGAGACCCAGTACTTC
TRBJ2-1 | TRBD2 | NA | TRBV11-2 | CASRLLRGRTYNEQFF | TGTGCCAGCAGACTCCTACGCGGGAGAACCTACAATGAGCAGTTCTTC
TRBJ2-7 | NA | NA | TRBV6-5 | CASNLDGSSYEQYF | TGTGCCAGCAATCTCGACGGCAGCTCCTACGAGCAGTACTTC
TRBJ2-5 | TRBD1 | few | TRBV14 | CASSQGQGAYETQYF | TGTGCCAGCAGCCAAGGACAGGGGGCCTACGAGACCCAGTACTTC
TRBJ2-1 | TRBD1 | NA | TRBV2 | CASRRQGPGNEQFF | TGTGCCAGCCGCCGACAGGGACCTGGCAATGAGCAGTTCTTC
TRBJ2-7 | TRBD2 | NA | TRBV27 | CATKRPSGMRHEQYF | TGTGCCACAAAGCGACCTAGCGGGATGCGACACGAGCAGTACTTC
TRBJ1-1 | TRBD1 | NA | TRBV2 | CASSDQGGWGTEAFF | TGTGCCAGCAGTGATCAAGGGGGCTGGGGCACTGAAGCTTTCTTT
TRBJ2-1 | NA | NA | TRBV4-1 | CASSPRVIGNEQFF | TGCGCCAGCAGCCCCAGGGTTATCGGGAATGAGCAGTTCTTC
TRBJ2-2 | NA | NA | TRBV7-2 | CATSPWGTGELFF | TGTGCCACCTCCCCCTGGGGCACCGGGGAGCTGTTTTTT
TRBJ2-5 | TRBD2 | NA | TRBV7-9 | CASSRPRGVQETQYF | TGTGCCAGCAGCCGACCTCGGGGGGTGCAAGAGACCCAGTACTTC
TRBJ2-1 | TRBD1 | NA | TRBV2 | CASRGQGNEQFF | TGTGCCAGCAGGGGACAGGGGAATGAGCAGTTCTTC
TRBJ1-6 | TRBD1 | NA | TRBV5-1 | CATQGAENSPLHF | TGCGCCACCCAGGGGGCGGAAAATTCACCCCTCCACTTT
TRBJ2-5 | TRBD2 | NA | TRBV10-3 | CAIRTSGGETQYF | TGTGCCATCAGGACTAGCGGCGGCGAGACCCAGTACTTC
TRBJ1-3 | TRBD1 | NA | TRBV18 | CASSPPRQGIGNTIYF | TGTGCCAGCTCACCACCGCGACAGGGGATTGGAAACACCATATATTTT
TRBJ2-5 | TRBD2 | NA | TRBV4-1 | CASSQTPGLAGIQVLETQYF | TGCGCCAGCAGCCAAACTCCGGGACTAGCGGGTATTCAGGTTTTGGAGACCCAGTACTTC
TRBJ1-5 | NA | NA | TRBV5-1 | CASSPWGGGGNQPQHF | TGCGCCAGCAGCCCCTGGGGGGGCGGGGGCAATCAGCCCCAGCATTTT